What follows are 5 T cell receptor beta chains derived from one specimen sequenced in a study of T cells after yellow fever vaccination. One entry per CDR3 protein results from TCRdb running MiXCR on the 5' RACE reads. The sample lists some 600,000 distinct CDR3 sequences, about 15% occurring once. The sample consisted of PBMCs, taken less than 6 days after the first yellow fever vaccination. These receptors were obtained from a man aged 18 to 30 who received the YFV17D yellow fever vaccine.

The chain combines TRBV7-2 with TRBJ2-5, with 10 positions matching TRBD1. CDR1 and CDR2 from the germline V gene are SGHTA and FQGNSA. V trimming: 5 bases; J trimming: 7 bases; junction bases outside the gene matches: 7. The CDR3 contains 14 residues. The CDR3 here is CASSPGQGGVTQYF. In nucleotides, the CDR3 is TGTGCCAGCAGCCCAGGACAGGGGGGGGTGACCCAGTACTTC.

The chain links TRBV5-1 to TRBJ2-3, with 7 bases identical to TRBD2. Looked up from germline, CDR1 is SGHRS and CDR2 is YFSETQ. V gave up 1 base and J gave up 6 bases; unmatched junction bases: 8. The CDR3 loop spans 15 amino acids. The chain's CDR3 is CASSLWRTSSDTQYF. The CDR3 DNA sequence: TGCGCCAGCAGCTTGTGGCGGACTAGTTCGGATACGCAGTATTTT. Looking up the rest from reference TRBV5-1 and TRBJ2-3 gives the full variable domain: KAGVTQTPRYLIKTRGQQVTLSCSPISGHRSVSWYQQTPGQGLQFLFEYFSETQRNKGNFPGRFSGRQFSNSRSEMNVSTLELGDSALYLCASSLWRTSSDTQYFGPGTRLTVL.

The genes are TRBV24-1 and TRBJ1-1; D not resolved. The CDR3 runs 12 residues. V gave up 6 bases and J gave up 7 bases, with 11 bases separating them. Germline V gene data show CDR1 as KGHDR and CDR2 as SFDVKD. The CDR3 reads CATSTEVGEAFF. The CDR3 DNA sequence: TGTGCCACCAGTACAGAAGTAGGTGAAGCTTTCTTT.

The chain links TRBV19 to TRBJ2-3; D unclear. CDR3 size: 14 residues. V was trimmed by 9 bases and J by 2 bases, leaving 15 bases between them. Germline CDR1 is LNHDA and CDR2 is SQIVND (reference sequence). CDR3: CASRRLDTTDTQYF. CDR3 coding DNA: TGTGCCAGCCGACGACTGGATACCACAGATACGCAGTATTTT. Complete variable domain (other parts from reference TRBV19 and TRBJ2-3): DGGITQSPKYLFRKEGQNVTLSCEQNLNHDAMYWYRQDPGQGLRLIYYSQIVNDFQKGDIAEGYSVSREKKESFPLTVTSAQKNPTAFYLCASRRLDTTDTQYFGPGTRLTVL.

This chain uses TRBV5-1 with TRBJ1-4; 9 bases match TRBD1. This CDR3 spans 16 amino acids. V shed 1 base, J shed 7 bases, and the junction held 8 bases outside the gene matches. Germline V gene lookup returns CDR1 SGHRS and CDR2 YFSETQ. CDR3 sequence: CASSLNPGTGLEKLFF. The CDR3 coding sequence is TGCGCCAGCAGCTTGAACCCTGGGACAGGGCTTGAAAAACTGTTTTTT. Based on the CDR3 plus reference TRBV5-1 and TRBJ1-4, the full variable domain is KAGVTQTPRYLIKTRGQQVTLSCSPISGHRSVSWYQQTPGQGLQFLFEYFSETQRNKGNFPGRFSGRQFSNSRSEMNVSTLELGDSALYLCASSLNPGTGLEKLFFGSGTQLSVL.